This T cell receptor beta chain stems from a study of T cells after yellow fever vaccination. Study context: Fractions with few cells were prepared using SMART-Seq v4 Ultra Low Input.

Findings and limits, study-wide: Clones that expanded after primary vaccination mostly reappeared after the booster (around 96% CD4, roughly 87% CD8). Peaking on day 5 versus 15, the secondary response was faster but weaker.

TCRdb redid the calling of the 5' RACE reads with MiXCR, one entry per CDR3 protein. The sample records approximately 300,000 distinct CDR3 sequences, roughly a tenth being singletons. A remark on this clonotype: The antigen is unknown.

Germline CDR1 reads KGHSH; CDR2 reads LQKENI. Trimming removed 3 bases at V and 6 bases at J, with 12 bases between. This CDR3 spans 13 amino acids. V usage is TRBV18 and J usage is TRBJ2-7; D might be TRBD1 or TRBD2, each matching 5 bases. The starting material was CD4+ T cells sorted from PBMCs, obtained 45 days after the yellow fever booster vaccination. This receptor was taken from a man between 18 and 29 years old who received the YFV17D yellow fever vaccine. The CDR3 region is CASSPQGGGEQYF. DNA of the CDR3: TGTGCCAGCTCACCCCAGGGTGGGGGCGAGCAGTACTTC.